This passage covers 3 T cell receptor beta chains from one sample sequenced in a study of response to subunit inactivated influenza vaccine. A single record per CDR3 protein comes from TCRdb applying MiXCR to the RT-PCR reads. The data show about 700,000 distinct CDR3 sequences, 12% to 15% seen once. The source was PBMCs from blood, collected 14 days before vaccination. Receptors were obtained from a man aged 50 or older who received an inactivated influenza vaccine.

The rearrangement links TRBV18 to TRBJ2-3; D remains ambiguous. The CDR3 is 15 amino acids. CDR1 and CDR2 from the germline V gene are KGHSH and LQKENI. Deletions cut 0 bases from V and 1 base from J, with 8 bases between. The CDR3 region is CASSPPASGTDTQYF. CDR3 DNA sequence: TGTGCCAGCTCACCACCGGCCAGTGGCACAGATACGCAGTATTTT.

This clonotype was seen ten or more times. The rearrangement joins TRBV28 to TRBJ1-2, with D possibly TRBD1 on 6 matching bases. Germline loops: CDR1 MDHEN, CDR2 SYDVKM. This CDR3 is 15 amino acids long. Trimming removed 2 bases at V and 4 bases at J, with 14 bases between. The DNA for the CDR3 is TGTGCCAGCAGTTTACGTGGGACATCCATCTATGGCTACACCTTC. Its translation is CASSLRGTSIYGYTF.

This clonotype was counted between two and nine times. The genes are TRBV12-3 or TRBV12-4 and TRBJ2-2; TRBD1 is a possible D gene (5 bases). The CDR3 contains 15 residues. Trimming shortened V by 3 bases and J by 6 bases, and 14 bases separated the two germline ends. CDR3 loop: CASSLGRSLSGELFF. CDR3 nucleotides: TGTGCCAGCAGTTTGGGGCGTAGTCTATCCGGGGAGCTGTTTTTT.